This T cell receptor (beta chain) was found in a study of T-cell reconstitution after alpha-beta-depleted transplantation in children. Unique molecular identifiers were used in preparing the TCRbeta library. TCRdb independently ran MiXCR on the PCR reads; one entry per CDR3 protein. The table has about 540,000 distinct CDR3 sequences, around 18% seen once. Per the germline V gene, CDR1 is ENHRY and CDR2 is SYGVKD. This CDR3 has 15 amino acids. J was trimmed by 6 bases and V by 2 bases; bases with no gene match: 10. The material sequenced was PBMCs from the stem cell graft donor, taken from the stem cell graft. The source is a human donor who donated a stem cell graft to a child with acute lymphoblastic leukemia. The genes are TRBV10-3 and TRBJ2-7; 7 positions agree with TRBD1. CDR3 sequence reads: CAISEGRQGDPEQYF. CDR3 sequence (DNA): TGTGCCATCAGTGAGGGGAGACAGGGCGATCCCGAGCAGTACTTC.